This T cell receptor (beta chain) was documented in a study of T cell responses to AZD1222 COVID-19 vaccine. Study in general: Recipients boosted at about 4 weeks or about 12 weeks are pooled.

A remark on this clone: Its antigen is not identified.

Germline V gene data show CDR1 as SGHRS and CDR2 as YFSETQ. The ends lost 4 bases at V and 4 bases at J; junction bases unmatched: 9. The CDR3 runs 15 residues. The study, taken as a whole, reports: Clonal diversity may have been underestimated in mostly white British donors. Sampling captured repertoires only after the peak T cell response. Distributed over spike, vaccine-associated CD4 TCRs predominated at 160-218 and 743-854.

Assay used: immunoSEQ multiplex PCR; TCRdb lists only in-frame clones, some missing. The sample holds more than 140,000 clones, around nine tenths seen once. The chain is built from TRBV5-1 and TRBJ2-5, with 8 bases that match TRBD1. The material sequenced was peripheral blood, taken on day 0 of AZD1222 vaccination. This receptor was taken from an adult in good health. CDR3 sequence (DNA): TGCGCCAGCAGCCCCTGGACAGGGAAGAGAGAGACCCAGTACTTC. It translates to CASSPWTGKRETQYF.